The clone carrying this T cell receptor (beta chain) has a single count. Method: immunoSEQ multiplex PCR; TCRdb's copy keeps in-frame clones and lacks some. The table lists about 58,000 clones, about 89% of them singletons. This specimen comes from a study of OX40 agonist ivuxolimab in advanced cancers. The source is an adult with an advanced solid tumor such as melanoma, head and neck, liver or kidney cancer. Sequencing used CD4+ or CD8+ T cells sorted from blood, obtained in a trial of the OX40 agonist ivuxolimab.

Written as DNA, the CDR3 is TGTGCCAGCAGCTTGGAGGTAGCTCAGCCCCAGCATTTT. This codes for CASSLEVAQPQHF. This chain links TRBV11-2 with TRBJ1-5, with unresolved D. This CDR3 has 13 residues. The germline V gene has CDR1 SGHAT and CDR2 FQNNGV. V was clipped by 3 bases and J by 6 bases, with 9 bases between them.